This TCR beta chain was recovered during a study of blood T cell repertoires in COVID-19. This CDR3 spans 14 amino acids. V lost 4 bases, J lost 5 bases, and 5 bases stayed unmatched. This table comes from immunoSEQ multiplex PCR, and its TCRdb copy is limited to in-frame clones, with some not included. The table lists about 380,000 clones, roughly 91% of them singletons. Participants had their cohort set by participant-reported clinical history. Either two negative PCRs, clearance, or symptom resolution qualified Cohort 3 donors as recovered. This receptor was taken from a woman aged 18-29 years who had recovered from COVID-19. The V call is TRBV5-3, the J call TRBJ2-5, with TRBD2 identical over 10 bases. TRBV5-3 belongs to the ORF category, with a function that is uncertain. The sequenced sample consisted of PBMCs or T cells enriched from blood (not recorded which). CDR3 in DNA: TGTGCCAGAAGCGGTAGCGGGGGGCCTGAGACCCAGTACTTC. Translating it yields CARSGSGGPETQYF.